This is a list of T cell receptor beta chains from one sample in a study of T cell responses to AZD1222 COVID-19 vaccine. Profiling relied on immunoSEQ multiplex PCR, and the TCRdb table lists in-frame clones only, not all of them. This sample yields 140,000 to 150,000 clones, of which about 86% are seen a single time; over 4.5% belongs to the top ten. The sequencing used peripheral blood, collected 28 days after the second AZD1222 dose. Receptors were obtained from an adult who received the AZD1222 COVID-19 vaccine. Both conserved end residues are part of each CDR3. A D gene is named only where the DNA matches it firmly. Some rows mark clone size as missing; the rest say once, few, many or name a class of expanded clone.

V gene: TRBV23-1
J gene: TRBJ2-7
D gene: .
clone size: once
CDR3 protein: CASSQSSSYEQYF
CDR3 DNA: TGCGCCAGCAGTCAGTCAAGCTCCTACGAGCAGTACTTC

V gene: TRBV5-6
J gene: TRBJ1-5
D gene: .
clone size: .
CDR3 protein: CASSLGFGDQPQHF
CDR3 DNA: TGTGCCAGCAGCTTGGGGTTCGGAGATCAGCCCCAGCATTTT

V gene: TRBV7-2
J gene: TRBJ2-1
D gene: TRBD2
clone size: once
CDR3 protein: CASSSAGLYNEQFF
CDR3 DNA: TGTGCCAGCAGCTCAGCGGGACTCTACAATGAGCAGTTCTTC

V gene: TRBV28
J gene: TRBJ1-5
D gene: .
clone size: .
CDR3 protein: CASSSIIGTGNQPQHF
CDR3 DNA: TGTGCCAGCAGTTCTATAATAGGGACGGGGAATCAGCCCCAGCATTTT

V gene: TRBV2
J gene: TRBJ1-6
D gene: .
clone size: .
CDR3 protein: CASSYGTSQSPLHF
CDR3 DNA: TGTGCCAGCAGTTACGGGACATCCCAATCACCCCTCCACTTT

V gene: TRBV5-6
J gene: TRBJ1-3
D gene: .
clone size: .
CDR3 protein: CASSGSSSGNTIYF
CDR3 DNA: TGTGCCAGCAGCGGATCAAGCTCTGGAAACACCATATATTTT

V gene: TRBV6-5
J gene: TRBJ1-2
D gene: .
clone size: .
CDR3 protein: CASKRGLYGYTF
CDR3 DNA: TGTGCCAGCAAACGGGGTTTATATGGCTACACCTTC

V gene: TRBV20-1
J gene: TRBJ2-1
D gene: .
clone size: .
CDR3 protein: CSAKLDNEQFF
CDR3 DNA: TGCAGTGCTAAATTAGACAATGAGCAGTTCTTC

V gene: TRBV6-5
J gene: TRBJ2-7
D gene: .
clone size: .
CDR3 protein: CASSYSISYEQYF
CDR3 DNA: TGTGCCAGCAGTTACAGCATCTCCTACGAGCAGTACTTC

V gene: TRBV4-2
J gene: TRBJ1-6
D gene: .
clone size: .
CDR3 protein: CASSQDFQGFSPLHF
CDR3 DNA: TGTGCCAGCAGCCAAGATTTTCAAGGGTTTTCACCCCTCCACTTT

V gene: TRBV2
J gene: TRBJ1-1
D gene: .
clone size: .
CDR3 protein: CASIKRNTEAFF
CDR3 DNA: TGTGCCAGCATCAAGAGGAACACTGAAGCTTTCTTT

V gene: TRBV2
J gene: TRBJ1-4
D gene: .
clone size: .
CDR3 protein: CASSRTANEKLFF
CDR3 DNA: TGTGCCAGCAGTCGGACAGCTAATGAAAAACTGTTTTTT

V gene: TRBV10-3
J gene: TRBJ1-4
D gene: .
clone size: .
CDR3 protein: CAISEAPSGGPNEKLFF
CDR3 DNA: TGTGCCATCAGTGAGGCGCCCTCAGGAGGACCTAATGAAAAACTGTTTTTT

V gene: TRBV5-4
J gene: TRBJ2-5
D gene: TRBD1
clone size: .
CDR3 protein: CASSFGQGRETQYF
CDR3 DNA: TGTGCCAGCAGCTTCGGACAGGGGCGAGAGACCCAGTACTTC

V gene: TRBV19
J gene: TRBJ2-3
D gene: TRBD2
clone size: .
CDR3 protein: CASSNPGASGRLTYF
CDR3 DNA: TGTGCCAGTAGTAATCCGGGGGCTAGCGGGCGCCTTACGTATTTT

V gene: TRBV6-2/TRBV6-3
J gene: TRBJ2-1
D gene: .
clone size: .
CDR3 protein: CASSYQGQYANEQFF
CDR3 DNA: TGTGCCAGCAGTTACCAGGGCCAGTATGCCAATGAGCAGTTCTTC

V gene: TRBV5-4
J gene: TRBJ1-1
D gene: .
clone size: .
CDR3 protein: CASSETVNTEAFF
CDR3 DNA: TGTGCCAGCAGCGAAACAGTGAACACTGAAGCTTTCTTT

V gene: TRBV3-1/TRBV3-2
J gene: TRBJ2-1
D gene: .
clone size: .
CDR3 protein: CASSLGSYNEQFF
CDR3 DNA: TGTGCCAGCAGCCTAGGAAGCTACAATGAGCAGTTCTTC

V gene: TRBV7-9
J gene: TRBJ2-3
D gene: .
clone size: .
CDR3 protein: CASSSLIPTDTQYF
CDR3 DNA: TGTGCCAGCAGCTCGTTGATACCAACAGATACGCAGTATTTT

V gene: TRBV30
J gene: TRBJ2-1
D gene: TRBD2
clone size: .
CDR3 protein: CACWRTSGGEQFF
CDR3 DNA: TGTGCCTGTTGGAGGACTAGCGGGGGCGAGCAGTTCTTC

V gene: TRBV3-1/TRBV3-2
J gene: TRBJ1-2
D gene: .
clone size: .
CDR3 protein: CASSQEGRRGYTF
CDR3 DNA: TGTGCCAGCAGCCAAGAGGGGCGGCGGGGCTACACCTTC

V gene: TRBV18
J gene: TRBJ1-1
D gene: .
clone size: .
CDR3 protein: CASSPSGVTEAFF
CDR3 DNA: TGTGCCAGCTCACCCTCAGGGGTCACTGAAGCTTTCTTT

V gene: TRBV28
J gene: TRBJ1-3
D gene: .
clone size: .
CDR3 protein: CASSFDRSAGNTIYF
CDR3 DNA: TGTGCCAGCAGTTTCGACCGGAGCGCCGGAAACACCATATATTTT

V gene: TRBV27
J gene: TRBJ1-6
D gene: .
clone size: .
CDR3 protein: CATKDPYSPLHF
CDR3 DNA: TGTGCCACCAAGGACCCATATTCACCCCTCCACTTT

V gene: TRBV5-4
J gene: TRBJ2-5
D gene: TRBD2
clone size: .
CDR3 protein: CASSLAVVAGQETQYF
CDR3 DNA: TGTGCCAGCAGCTTGGCCGTGGTAGCGGGGCAAGAGACCCAGTACTTC

V gene: TRBV19
J gene: TRBJ1-2
D gene: .
clone size: .
CDR3 protein: CASIRVGDGYTF
CDR3 DNA: TGTGCCAGTATCAGGGTCGGTGATGGCTACACCTTC

V gene: TRBV7-9
J gene: TRBJ2-1
D gene: TRBD2
clone size: .
CDR3 protein: CASSGGLAIYNEQFF
CDR3 DNA: TGTGCCAGCAGCGGGGGACTAGCGATTTACAATGAGCAGTTCTTC

V gene: TRBV7-9
J gene: TRBJ2-1
D gene: TRBD2
clone size: few
CDR3 protein: CASSRTSGEYNEQFF
CDR3 DNA: TGTGCCAGCAGCCGGACTAGCGGAGAGTACAATGAGCAGTTCTTC

V gene: TRBV7-6
J gene: TRBJ1-4
D gene: .
clone size: .
CDR3 protein: CASSLGVNEKLFF
CDR3 DNA: TGTGCCAGCAGCTTAGGGGTTAATGAAAAACTGTTTTTT

V gene: TRBV12-5
J gene: TRBJ1-1
D gene: TRBD1
clone size: .
CDR3 protein: CASGLVDPGQTTMNTEAFF
CDR3 DNA: TGTGCTAGTGGTTTGGTAGACCCGGGACAGACAACCATGAACACTGAAGCTTTCTTT

V gene: TRBV5-1
J gene: TRBJ2-5
D gene: .
clone size: .
CDR3 protein: CASSWTGGGTGAETQYF
CDR3 DNA: TGCGCCAGCAGCTGGACGGGTGGAGGGACGGGAGCAGAGACCCAGTACTTC